Shown below are 28 T cell receptor beta chains from a single sample sequenced in a study of T cell responses to AZD1222 COVID-19 vaccine. Assay used: immunoSEQ multiplex PCR; TCRdb lists only in-frame clones, some missing. Of 110,000 or so clones in the sample, 90% to 95% are singletons; the top ten hold 4% to 5%. Sequenced here: peripheral blood, sampled on day 0 of AZD1222 vaccination. The origin of the receptors is an adult in good health.

In DNA, the CDR3 is TGCGCCAGCAGTCAAGACTTGGGCCCGATCTATGGCTACACCTTC. Protein: CASSQDLGPIYGYTF. V and J are TRBV23-1 and TRBJ1-2; D gene ambiguous. TRBV23-1 is an open reading frame whose function is uncertain. There are 15 residues in the CDR3. Trimming left V 2 bases short and J 4 bases short, with 14 bases between.

The chain joins TRBV15 to TRBJ1-5; 8 bases are shared with TRBD1. CDR1 and CDR2 (germline): LNHNV, YYDKDF (reference sequence). This CDR3 spans 17 amino acids. J lost 2 bases, V lost 4 bases, and 10 bases had no gene match. The CDR3 bases are TGTGCCACCAGCATAAGACAGGGGAGAATTGGCAATCAGCCCCAGCATTTT. Translation: CATSIRQGRIGNQPQHF.

The V gene is TRBV5-1, the J gene TRBJ1-6; perhaps TRBD1 as D (5 bases). The germline CDR1 and CDR2 sequences are SGHRS and YFSETQ. The CDR3 length is 13 residues. V was clipped by 4 bases and J by 7 bases, with 9 bases between them. The CDR3 loop is CASSSRQNSPLHF. In DNA form, the CDR3 reads TGCGCCAGCAGCAGCCGACAGAATTCACCCCTCCACTTT. The variable domain in full, with the rest retrieved from reference TRBV5-1 and TRBJ1-6, is KAGVTQTPRYLIKTRGQQVTLSCSPISGHRSVSWYQQTPGQGLQFLFEYFSETQRNKGNFPGRFSGRQFSNSRSEMNVSTLELGDSALYLCASSSRQNSPLHFGNGTRLTVT.

J is TRBJ2-7 and V is TRBV5-6; TRBD2 is a possible D gene (6 bases). The germline V and J ends were trimmed by 3 bases and 1 base, with 14 bases remaining between them. CDR1 and CDR2 (germline): SGHDT, YYEEEE. The CDR3 extends over 15 amino acids. The CDR3 spells CASSSSGLTSYEQYF. As DNA, the CDR3 is TGTGCCAGCAGCTCTTCGGGACTTACATCCTACGAGCAGTACTTC.

CDR3 nucleotides: TGTGCCAGCAGTGCACTGCAGGGCGGGAGGAACATTCAGTACTTC. Encoded protein: CASSALQGGRNIQYF. The chain joins TRBV25-1 to TRBJ2-4; 8 bases align to TRBD2. V was clipped by 4 bases and J by 7 bases; unmatched bases: 9. The CDR3 runs 15 residues. Germline V lookup: CDR1 MGHDK, CDR2 SYGVNS.

This rearrangement joins TRBV4-1 to TRBJ2-5, with 7 bases identical to TRBD2. The junction had 3 bases not matched to a gene; V was cut back by 0 bases and J by 5 bases. The CDR3 totals 14 residues. The germline V gene encodes CDR1 MGHRA and CDR2 YSYEKL. CDR3 DNA sequence: TGCGCCAGCAGCCAAGACGGGGGGATGGAGACCCAGTACTTC. It translates to CASSQDGGMETQYF.

The J gene is TRBJ2-2, the V gene TRBV7-9, with D uncertain. Germline V gene data show CDR1 as SEHNR and CDR2 as FQNEAQ (reference sequence). Trimming removed 1 base from V and 1 base from J, with 7 bases in between. This CDR3 comprises 15 residues. Here the CDR3 DNA reads TGTGCCAGCAGCTTAGTTCGACAGAACACCGGGGAGCTGTTTTTT. Its translation is CASSLVRQNTGELFF.

The gene calls are TRBV10-1 and TRBJ1-6, with D unclear. CDR1 WNHNN and CDR2 SYGVQD come from the germline V gene (reference sequence). V lost 7 bases, J lost 5 bases, and 12 bases lay in between. CDR3 length equals 14 residues. CDR3 bases: TGCGCCAGCAAAGAGGCGGGTAATAATTCACCCCTCCACTTT. Amino acids: CASKEAGNNSPLHF.

The chain couples TRBV6-5 to TRBJ2-7; 8 bases align to TRBD2. The trim removed 7 bases at V and 1 base at J, leaving 0 bases unmatched. CDR1 MNHEY and CDR2 SVGAGI come from the germline V gene. This CDR3 region has 12 residues. CDR3 region: CASTSGSYEQYF. In nucleotides, the CDR3 is TGTGCCAGCACTAGCGGGTCCTACGAGCAGTACTTC.

The CDR3 DNA reads TGTGCCAGCAGTCAAGTCAGGGGTCGGGAGACCCAGTACTTC. This gives the protein CASSQVRGRETQYF. V gene TRBV6-6 combines with J gene TRBJ2-5; D possibly corresponds to TRBD1 (6 bases). The CDR3 is 14 amino acids. Germline CDR1 reads MNHNY; CDR2 reads SVGAGI (reference sequence). Trimming left V 5 bases short and J 5 bases short, with 15 bases between.

V usage is TRBV5-4 and J usage is TRBJ2-6; D remains ambiguous. The CDR3 is 16 residues long. The germline gives CDR1 SGHNT, CDR2 YYREEE (reference sequence). Trimming removed 4 bases from V and 0 bases from J, with 11 bases in between. The CDR3 bases are TGTGCCAGCAGCCCAGGACCCTACTCTGGGGCCAACGTCCTGACTTTC. As protein: CASSPGPYSGANVLTF.

The gene calls are TRBV28 and TRBJ1-5; maybe TRBD1 (6 bases). This CDR3 spans 14 amino acids. V was cut by 11 bases and J by 2 bases, with 16 bases left in between. Germline lookup yields CDR1 MDHEN and CDR2 SYDVKM. Written as DNA, the CDR3 is TGTGCCCTCAAGGGGAACAGGGGCAATCAGCCCCAGCATTTT. It yields the protein CALKGNRGNQPQHF.

The sample holds one count of this clone. The genes are TRBV6-5 and TRBJ2-7; 7 bases match TRBD1. After removal of 2 bases from V and 0 bases from J, the junction contained 1 base not matched to a gene. Germline CDR1 is MNHEY and CDR2 is SVGAGI. The CDR3 has 14 amino acids. Written as DNA, the CDR3 is TGTGCCAGCAGTTACAGGGGGCCCTCCTACGAGCAGTACTTC. Its protein is CASSYRGPSYEQYF.

The V call is TRBV6-6, the J call TRBJ2-4, with D unclear. V was pared by 7 bases and J by 12 bases, with 19 bases between. Germline V gives CDR1 MNHNY, CDR2 SVGAGI (reference sequence). This CDR3 comprises 13 residues. The CDR3 nucleotides are TGTGCCAGCACCCCACGTTACTCCCAGACTCAGTACTTC. Translation gives CASTPRYSQTQYF.

The V gene is TRBV6-6, the J gene TRBJ1-1; TRBD1 might be the D (5 bases). The V end was cut by 6 bases, the J end by 0 bases, with 14 bases between. Germline V gene lookup returns CDR1 MNHNY and CDR2 SVGAGI (reference sequence). This CDR3 has 15 residues. Here the CDR3 DNA reads TGTGCCAGCAGCCCGCTGACAGAGATGAACACTGAAGCTTTCTTT. This translates into CASSPLTEMNTEAFF.

The chain joins TRBV5-5 to TRBJ1-4, with a possible D match to TRBD1 (6 bases). Germline V gives CDR1 SGHKS, CDR2 YYEKEE (reference sequence). Trimming left V 4 bases short and J 3 bases short, with 16 bases between. The CDR3 is made up of 16 amino acids. The CDR3 spells CASSPRGGWANEKLFF. CDR3 sequence (DNA): TGTGCCAGCAGCCCCAGAGGGGGTTGGGCTAATGAAAAACTGTTTTTT.

This clone was counted a few times. The chain carries TRBV7-8 and TRBJ2-5; the match to TRBD2 covers 10 bases. V gave up 2 bases and J gave up 5 bases; unmatched junction bases: 2. This CDR3 contains 14 residues. In germline, CDR1 is SGHVS, CDR2 FQNEAQ. CDR3 residues: CASSLPSGGETQYF. CDR3 sequence (DNA): TGTGCCAGCAGCTTACCTAGCGGGGGTGAGACCCAGTACTTC.

The V call is TRBV7-9, the J call TRBJ1-2; the D gene is possibly TRBD1 (6 bases). V lost 4 bases and J 2 bases, leaving 14 bases between the germline ends. From germline, CDR1 is SEHNR and CDR2 FQNEAQ (reference sequence). The CDR3 totals 15 residues. CDR3 loop: CASSSTATGNYGYTF. In DNA form, the CDR3 reads TGTGCCAGCAGCTCTACGGCCACAGGGAACTATGGCTACACCTTC.

The chain employs TRBV19 and TRBJ2-2, with D possibly matching TRBD2 (6 bases). The CDR3 covers 13 residues. With 6 bases removed from V and 6 bases from J, the gap between germline ends came to 11 bases. Germline V gene data show CDR1 as LNHDA and CDR2 as SQIVND (reference sequence). The CDR3 DNA follows: TGTGCCAGTAGCCCTGGAGGGGCCGGGGAGCTGTTTTTT. Residues: CASSPGGAGELFF.

This chain joins TRBV6-5 and TRBJ1-3; D not certain. V lost 6 bases, J lost 1 base, and 10 bases lay in between. This CDR3 has 14 residues. The germline gives CDR1 MNHEY, CDR2 SVGAGI. The CDR3 region has the DNA TGTGCCAGCAGCCGGGGAAGTTCTGGAAACACCATATATTTT. It codes for CASSRGSSGNTIYF.

The V call is TRBV29-1, the J call TRBJ2-5, with D unresolved. The ends were cut back, 6 bases at V and 5 bases at J, with 16 bases in the middle. CDR3 size: 13 residues. The germline CDR1 and CDR2 sequences are SQVTM and ANQGSEA. The CDR3 DNA sequence: TGCAGCGTCTCCCAGGCTGTCGGGGAGACCCAGTACTTC. Translation: CSVSQAVGETQYF.

The rearrangement uses TRBV18 and TRBJ1-3; TRBD1 agrees at 7 bases. V shed 4 bases and J 0 bases; nucleotides not matched to a gene: 6. The CDR3 is made up of 16 amino acids. In germline, CDR1 is KGHSH, CDR2 LQKENI. This chain's CDR3 is CASSRWDSSSGNTIYF. DNA for the CDR3: TGTGCCAGCTCACGATGGGACAGCAGCTCTGGAAACACCATATATTTT. Supplemented by reference TRBV18 and TRBJ1-3, the full variable domain reads NAGVMQNPRHLVRRRGQEARLRCSPMKGHSHVYWYRQLPEEGLKFMVYLQKENIIDESGMPKERFSAEFPKEGPSILRIQQVVRGDSAAYFCASSRWDSSSGNTIYFGEGSWLTVV.

The rearrangement links TRBV6-2 or TRBV6-3 to TRBJ2-7; 8 nucleotides agree with TRBD1. The germline V gene encodes CDR1 MNHEY and CDR2 SVGEGT. V shed 2 bases and J 1 base; nucleotides not matched to a gene: 4. The CDR3 runs 15 residues. In DNA, the CDR3 is TGTGCCAGCAGTTACATCGGACAGGGTTCCTACGAGCAGTACTTC. It yields the protein CASSYIGQGSYEQYF.

This chain links TRBV5-1 with TRBJ2-5, with 9 nucleotides matching TRBD2. The CDR3 covers 15 residues. The germline V gene has CDR1 SGHRS and CDR2 YFSETQ. Losses at the gene ends were 4 bases for V and 5 bases for J; bases not matched to a gene: 9. The chain's CDR3 is CASSSRAGGQETQYF. The DNA for the CDR3 is TGCGCCAGCAGCAGCCGGGCGGGGGGGCAGGAGACCCAGTACTTC.

The CDR3 spells CASRPSGVQETQYF. CDR3 coding DNA: TGTGCCAGTAGGCCTAGCGGGGTCCAAGAGACCCAGTACTTC. The V gene is TRBV19, the J gene TRBJ2-5; 9 bases fit TRBD2. The CDR3 consists of 14 residues. CDR1 LNHDA and CDR2 SQIVND come from the germline V gene (reference sequence). V lost 6 bases to trimming and J lost 1 base; unmatched junction nucleotides: 3. Drawing the rest from reference TRBV19 and TRBJ2-5, the complete variable domain is DGGITQSPKYLFRKEGQNVTLSCEQNLNHDAMYWYRQDPGQGLRLIYYSQIVNDFQKGDIAEGYSVSREKKESFPLTVTSAQKNPTAFYLCASRPSGVQETQYFGPGTRLLVL.

This chain links TRBV29-1 with TRBJ2-5; the D gene is possibly TRBD2 (6 bases). V was shortened by 1 base and J by 4 bases, with 7 bases between the two germline ends. CDR1 and CDR2 (germline): SQVTM, ANQGSEA. The CDR3 runs 12 residues. As DNA, the CDR3 is TGCAGCGTTGAAGGCGGGGTAGAGACCCAGTACTTC. It codes for CSVEGGVETQYF.

The chain links TRBV6-5 to TRBJ1-1; D possibly corresponds to TRBD1 (5 bases). Trimming shortened V by 8 bases and J by 0 bases, and 10 bases separated the two germline ends. This CDR3 is 13 amino acids long. Germline values: CDR1 MNHEY, CDR2 SVGAGI. CDR3 bases: TGTGCCAGCGGCCCGACAGTGAACACTGAAGCTTTCTTT. It is translated as CASGPTVNTEAFF.

The chain joins TRBV5-4 to TRBJ1-4; 7 bases line up with TRBD1. The germline CDR1 and CDR2 sequences are SGHNT and YYREEE (reference sequence). V trimming: 3 bases; J trimming: 8 bases; junction bases outside the gene matches: 7. This CDR3 is 14 amino acids long. The CDR3: CASSSTGQVEKLFF. The CDR3, as DNA: TGTGCCAGCAGCTCTACTGGACAGGTCGAAAAACTGTTTTTT.